The rows below give T cell receptor beta chains drawn from one sample of a study of T-cell memory formation after mild COVID-19. TCRdb re-analysed the 5' RACE reads in MiXCR, keeping a single row per CDR3 protein. Of hundreds of thousands of distinct CDR3 sequences in the sample, around 21% were seen once. The specimen was PBMCs or a T cell subset sorted from them (not recorded which). All receptors come from an adult woman who had mild COVID-19 (a few samples of this study predate the infection). Cell type and time point are not known. The CDR3 runs from the conserved cysteine through the conserved F or W.

v_gene | CDR3aa
TRBV5-1 | CASSLFGNSADTQYF
TRBV5-1 | CASSLVGEKAYEQYF
TRBV25-1 | CASSGGLSAGTQYF
TRBV5-1 | CASSKLGISYNEQFF
TRBV2 | CASSLDMTQYF
TRBV29-1 | CSVGGTANTEAFF
TRBV6-2/TRBV6-3 | CASSRTGQPNYGYTF
TRBV7-8 | CASSLGTGNGYTF
TRBV18 | CASSPPNRGYEQYF
TRBV29-1 | CSVARKLGPDTQYF
TRBV5-1 | CASSLVQAADTQYF
TRBV7-2 | CASSSRGDQPQHF
TRBV7-9 | CASRQWGSIPSSSYNEQFF
TRBV11-1 | CASSTNPNDYNEQFF
TRBV6-2/TRBV6-3 | CASRSAGATDTQYF
TRBV7-6 | CASSSRDRGLGEAFF
TRBV7-2 | CASSLEAGSTYEQYF
TRBV12-3/TRBV12-4 | CASKTGARDEQYF
TRBV6-6 | CASSYQYSPLHF
TRBV7-3 | CASSPMDKELHEQYF
TRBV11-2 | CASSLAIPGQGAGDTQYF
TRBV6-5 | CASRYRDRLNEQFF
TRBV7-2 | CASSSSGTIYNEQFF
TRBV4-1 | CASSQEGPGPYEQYF
TRBV3-1 | CASSPFPEGKAFF
TRBV7-3 | CASSLLAESSYEQYF
TRBV6-1 | CASSDPRKETEAFF
TRBV20-1 | CSARGRGTGANVLTF
TRBV7-9 | CASSGKGLLDGYTF
TRBV6-6 | CASSYDSGANVLTF
TRBV18 | CASSPSRTVEKLFF
TRBV10-2 | CASVRDRAGEQYF
TRBV5-5 | CASSFGRAFLQQETQYF
TRBV7-3 | CASSSSQDTQYF
TRBV4-3 | CASSLRPGHGDNRSYNEQFF
TRBV9 | CASSVVGLAGVQETQYF
TRBV10-3 | CAISAGQSSYEQYF
TRBV5-1 | CASSLMGDRGNTIYF
TRBV12-3/TRBV12-4 | CASSPIGGYEQYF
TRBV12-3/TRBV12-4 | CASSLGTSGSEGTQYF
TRBV7-9 | CAISLLTGTNNEQFF
TRBV5-1 | CASSLGLTGPDYGYTF
TRBV11-2 | CASSRGTSTGEQYF
TRBV6-5 | CASSYGVASTDTQYF
TRBV2 | CASSGGPVREKLFF
TRBV12-3/TRBV12-4 | CASSLGYSGAGSYEQYF
TRBV20-1 | CSAPVLLEQYF
TRBV6-1 | CASSGGKLSSGANVLTF
TRBV6-5 | CASSFTETYGYTF